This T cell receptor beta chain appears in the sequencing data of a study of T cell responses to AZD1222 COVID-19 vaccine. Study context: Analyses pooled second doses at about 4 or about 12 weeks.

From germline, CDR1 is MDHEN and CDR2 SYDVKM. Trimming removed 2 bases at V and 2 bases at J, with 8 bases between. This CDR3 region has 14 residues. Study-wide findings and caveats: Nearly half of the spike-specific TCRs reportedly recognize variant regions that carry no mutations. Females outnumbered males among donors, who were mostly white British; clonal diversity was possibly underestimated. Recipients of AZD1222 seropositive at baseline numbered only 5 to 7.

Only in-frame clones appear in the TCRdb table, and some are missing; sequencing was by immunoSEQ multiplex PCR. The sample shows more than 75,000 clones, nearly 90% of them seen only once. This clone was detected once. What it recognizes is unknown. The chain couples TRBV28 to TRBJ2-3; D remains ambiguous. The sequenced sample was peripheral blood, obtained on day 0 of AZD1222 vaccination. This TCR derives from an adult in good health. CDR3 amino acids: CASSLMALTDTQYF. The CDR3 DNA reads TGTGCCAGCAGTTTAATGGCCCTCACAGATACGCAGTATTTT.